A selection of T cell receptor beta chains follows, all from one sample in a study of T cell responses to AZD1222 COVID-19 vaccine. Sequenced by immunoSEQ multiplex PCR; TCRdb stores in-frame clones only, minus some. The top ten hold roughly 3.1% of the sample, which has approximately 140,000 clones, approximately 89% seen once. Sequenced here: peripheral blood, sampled on day 0 of AZD1222 vaccination. The receptors derive from an adult in good health. The CDR3 runs from the conserved cysteine through the conserved F or W. Fields, in order: V gene, D gene, J gene, clone size, CDR3 protein, CDR3 DNA. D genes are given only for firm matches. The size field is filled for only some rows; it gives once, few, many or a size class.

v_gene: TRBV4-1
d_gene: .
j_gene: TRBJ2-1
abundance: .
CDR3aa: CASSQDHNPPIYEQFF
CDR3nt: TGCGCCAGCAGCCAAGACCACAACCCCCCCATCTATGAGCAGTTCTTC

v_gene: TRBV16
d_gene: TRBD2
j_gene: TRBJ2-1
abundance: .
CDR3aa: CASSQRGAGGNNEQFF
CDR3nt: TGTGCCAGCAGCCAACGAGGAGCGGGGGGGAACAATGAGCAGTTCTTC

v_gene: TRBV7-2
d_gene: .
j_gene: TRBJ1-2
abundance: .
CDR3aa: CASSLEGRGMGGYTF
CDR3nt: TGTGCCAGCAGCTTAGAGGGGCGGGGCATGGGTGGCTACACCTTC

v_gene: TRBV21-1
d_gene: .
j_gene: TRBJ2-3
abundance: few
CDR3aa: CASSKRTLGTDTQYF
CDR3nt: TGTGCCAGCAGCAAGCGCACCCTGGGGACAGATACGCAGTATTTT

v_gene: TRBV30
d_gene: .
j_gene: TRBJ1-4
abundance: .
CDR3aa: CAWSRSLGEKLFF
CDR3nt: TGTGCCTGGAGTCGTAGTCTAGGAGAAAAACTGTTTTTT

v_gene: TRBV5-4
d_gene: .
j_gene: TRBJ2-6
abundance: .
CDR3aa: CASSFMRNGGANVLTF
CDR3nt: TGTGCCAGCAGCTTTATGAGGAACGGTGGGGCCAACGTCCTGACTTTC

v_gene: TRBV2
d_gene: TRBD1
j_gene: TRBJ1-2
abundance: .
CDR3aa: CASSGQGEGYTF
CDR3nt: TGTGCCAGCAGTGGGCAGGGGGAAGGCTACACCTTC

v_gene: TRBV5-1
d_gene: TRBD1
j_gene: TRBJ1-5
abundance: .
CDR3aa: CASSLTGANQPQHF
CDR3nt: TGCGCCAGCAGCTTGACAGGGGCCAATCAGCCCCAGCATTTT

v_gene: TRBV6-6
d_gene: .
j_gene: TRBJ1-6
abundance: once
CDR3aa: CASSPDSFYNSPLHF
CDR3nt: TGTGCCAGCAGCCCCGACAGTTTCTATAATTCACCCCTCCACTTT

v_gene: TRBV19
d_gene: .
j_gene: TRBJ1-1
abundance: .
CDR3aa: CASSIMAQGSTEAFF
CDR3nt: TGTGCCAGTAGTATAATGGCTCAGGGGAGCACTGAAGCTTTCTTT

v_gene: TRBV6-5
d_gene: TRBD1
j_gene: TRBJ2-3
abundance: .
CDR3aa: CASRAGGHTDTQYF
CDR3nt: TGTGCCAGCAGGGCAGGGGGTCACACAGATACGCAGTATTTT

v_gene: TRBV28
d_gene: .
j_gene: TRBJ1-1
abundance: .
CDR3aa: CATHRGGFVQAFF
CDR3nt: TGTGCCACCCACCGAGGGGGTTTCGTGCAAGCTTTCTTT

v_gene: TRBV5-4
d_gene: .
j_gene: TRBJ2-3
abundance: .
CDR3aa: CASSSRDWATDTQYF
CDR3nt: TGTGCCAGCAGCTCCCGGGACTGGGCCACAGATACGCAGTATTTT

v_gene: TRBV14
d_gene: .
j_gene: TRBJ2-7
abundance: .
CDR3aa: CASSHPSATEFYEQYF
CDR3nt: TGTGCCAGCAGCCACCCTAGCGCGACCGAGTTCTACGAGCAGTACTTC

v_gene: TRBV14
d_gene: TRBD2
j_gene: TRBJ2-7
abundance: .
CDR3aa: CASSQVGGGLIGRDGPNYEQYF
CDR3nt: TGTGCCAGCAGCCAAGTGGGGGGGGGATTGATTGGCCGGGACGGACCAAACTACGAGCAGTACTTC

v_gene: TRBV5-1
d_gene: .
j_gene: TRBJ2-7
abundance: .
CDR3aa: CASSFEGGGRYEQYF
CDR3nt: TGCGCCAGCAGCTTCGAGGGCGGAGGCAGGTACGAGCAGTACTTC

v_gene: TRBV2
d_gene: .
j_gene: TRBJ2-7
abundance: once
CDR3aa: CASNIGGTRYEQYF
CDR3nt: TGTGCCAGCAACATAGGCGGCACCCGGTACGAGCAGTACTTC

v_gene: TRBV5-1
d_gene: .
j_gene: TRBJ2-7
abundance: .
CDR3aa: CASSLALQGSDEQYF
CDR3nt: TGCGCCAGCAGCTTGGCCCTACAGGGTTCGGACGAGCAGTACTTC

v_gene: TRBV7-2
d_gene: .
j_gene: TRBJ2-1
abundance: once
CDR3aa: CASSLASWGYNEQFF
CDR3nt: TGTGCCAGCAGCTTAGCAAGCTGGGGTTACAATGAGCAGTTCTTC

v_gene: TRBV28
d_gene: .
j_gene: TRBJ1-5
abundance: .
CDR3aa: CASRPTGHDESNQPQHF
CDR3nt: TGTGCCAGCAGACCGACTGGACACGATGAAAGCAATCAGCCCCAGCATTTT

v_gene: TRBV19
d_gene: .
j_gene: TRBJ1-1
abundance: .
CDR3aa: CASSSQGGSEAFF
CDR3nt: TGTGCCAGTAGTAGTCAGGGTGGGTCTGAAGCTTTCTTT

v_gene: TRBV24-1
d_gene: TRBD1
j_gene: TRBJ2-2
abundance: .
CDR3aa: CATSDGPITGVTGELFF
CDR3nt: TGTGCCACCAGTGATGGCCCTATTACAGGGGTCACCGGGGAGCTGTTTTTT

v_gene: TRBV28
d_gene: .
j_gene: TRBJ1-4
abundance: .
CDR3aa: CASRGRALNEKLFF
CDR3nt: TGTGCCAGCAGGGGAAGGGCCCTTAATGAAAAACTGTTTTTT

v_gene: TRBV7-9
d_gene: TRBD1
j_gene: TRBJ1-4
abundance: .
CDR3aa: CASSLQGATNEKLFF
CDR3nt: TGTGCCAGCAGCCTCCAGGGGGCAACTAATGAAAAACTGTTTTTT

v_gene: TRBV5-1
d_gene: .
j_gene: TRBJ1-1
abundance: .
CDR3aa: CASTRGNTEAFF
CDR3nt: TGCGCCAGCACGCGGGGTAACACTGAAGCTTTCTTT

v_gene: TRBV9
d_gene: TRBD1
j_gene: TRBJ1-1
abundance: .
CDR3aa: CASSVALQGAEAFF
CDR3nt: TGTGCCAGCAGCGTGGCGTTACAGGGGGCTGAAGCTTTCTTT

v_gene: TRBV28
d_gene: .
j_gene: TRBJ1-2
abundance: .
CDR3aa: CASRLRARPVYGYTF
CDR3nt: TGTGCCAGCAGATTAAGGGCCCGTCCGGTCTATGGCTACACCTTC

v_gene: TRBV5-1
d_gene: .
j_gene: TRBJ1-1
abundance: .
CDR3aa: CASSLQPENTEAFF
CDR3nt: TGCGCCAGCAGCTTACAGCCCGAGAACACTGAAGCTTTCTTT

v_gene: TRBV3-1/TRBV3-2
d_gene: .
j_gene: TRBJ1-3
abundance: .
CDR3aa: CASSHWDLSGNTIYF
CDR3nt: TGTGCCAGCAGCCATTGGGACCTTTCTGGAAACACCATATATTTT

v_gene: TRBV18
d_gene: .
j_gene: TRBJ2-1
abundance: few
CDR3aa: CASSPVSDEQFF
CDR3nt: TGTGCCAGCTCACCAGTAAGCGATGAGCAGTTCTTC

v_gene: TRBV9
d_gene: .
j_gene: TRBJ2-1
abundance: .
CDR3aa: CASSVDNEQFF
CDR3nt: TGTGCCAGCAGCGTAGATAATGAGCAGTTCTTC

v_gene: TRBV19
d_gene: .
j_gene: TRBJ1-1
abundance: .
CDR3aa: CASSQGGTNTEAFF
CDR3nt: TGTGCCAGTAGTCAAGGGGGTACCAACACTGAAGCTTTCTTT

v_gene: TRBV4-1
d_gene: .
j_gene: TRBJ2-5
abundance: .
CDR3aa: CASSQDQAETQYF
CDR3nt: TGCGCCAGCAGCCAAGATCAGGCGGAGACCCAGTACTTC

v_gene: TRBV7-2
d_gene: .
j_gene: TRBJ1-1
abundance: few
CDR3aa: CASSIYTGAGPRAFF
CDR3nt: TGTGCCAGCAGCATATACACTGGGGCTGGCCCCAGAGCTTTCTTT

v_gene: TRBV7-8
d_gene: TRBD1
j_gene: TRBJ1-4
abundance: few
CDR3aa: CASSLGYRGSTNEKLFF
CDR3nt: TGTGCCAGCAGCTTAGGGTACAGGGGATCAACTAATGAAAAACTGTTTTTT

v_gene: TRBV7-6
d_gene: TRBD1
j_gene: TRBJ2-3
abundance: .
CDR3aa: CASSTPPGTGIRTDTQYF
CDR3nt: TGTGCCAGCAGCACTCCCCCCGGGACAGGGATTAGGACAGATACGCAGTATTTT

v_gene: TRBV11-2
d_gene: .
j_gene: TRBJ2-2
abundance: .
CDR3aa: CASGRNTGELFF
CDR3nt: TGTGCCAGCGGGCGGAACACCGGGGAGCTGTTTTTT